The clone carrying this T cell receptor (beta chain) was counted at least ten times. The data originate from a study of T-cell reconstitution after alpha-beta-depleted transplantation in children. Germline V gene data show CDR1 as DFQATT and CDR2 as SNEGSKA (reference sequence). The CDR3 runs 15 residues. The ends were cut back, 2 bases at V and 0 bases at J, with 11 bases in the middle. As it was prepared, the TCRbeta library received unique molecular identifiers. Via MiXCR, TCRdb re-called the PCR reads, giving one row per CDR3 protein. This table holds more than 200,000 distinct CDR3 sequences, about a quarter found once.

The V gene is TRBV20-1, the J gene TRBJ1-5; D remains ambiguous. The clonotype was recovered from a girl aged 2-10 years with Fanconi anemia, due to receive a stem cell transplant. The material sequenced was PBMCs, taken before TCRalphabeta/CD19-depleted stem cell transplant. The CDR3 sequence: CSARLSAYSNQPQHF. The CDR3 coding sequence is TGCAGTGCTAGACTCTCTGCGTATAGCAATCAGCCCCAGCATTTT.